This is a list of T cell receptor beta chains from one sample in a study of blood T cell repertoires in COVID-19. Clones were read by immunoSEQ multiplex PCR, and TCRdb kept only the in-frame ones, dropping some. The table shows over 200,000 clones, with about 90% occurring only once. Sequencing input: peripheral blood. Receptors were obtained from a woman between 55 and 75 years old with acute or convalescent COVID-19. Both conserved end residues are part of each CDR3. The D gene is left open where the match is weak. Clone size is not always given. Where it is, it says once, few, many or a class for expanded clones.

>once|15|TRBV2|TRBD2|TRBJ2-7
CASSEVTSGSAEQYF
TGTGCCAGCAGTGAAGTCACTAGCGGGAGTGCCGAGCAGTACTTC
>-|13|TRBV4-1|-|TRBJ2-1
CASSRGQHNEQFF
TGCGCCAGCAGCCGCGGACAGCACAATGAGCAGTTCTTC
>-|15|TRBV5-1|-|TRBJ2-1
CASSLSGSSYNEQFF
TGCGCCAGCAGCTTGTCGGGGAGCTCCTACAATGAGCAGTTCTTC
>-|13|TRBV19|TRBD1|TRBJ1-1
CASRIQGVTEAFF
TGTGCCAGTAGAATACAGGGGGTCACTGAAGCTTTCTTT
>-|16|TRBV19|TRBD2|TRBJ2-7
CASSIEAGRLTYEQYF
TGTGCCAGTAGTATAGAAGCCGGGAGGCTAACCTACGAGCAGTACTTC
>-|14|TRBV19|TRBD1|TRBJ1-6
CASSTTGGNSPLHF
TGTGCCAGTAGTACGACAGGGGGTAATTCACCCCTCCACTTT
>-|12|TRBV28|-|TRBJ1-1
CASSLGGQRAFF
TGTGCCAGCAGTTTAGGGGGACAACGGGCTTTCTTT
>-|16|TRBV4-2|TRBD2|TRBJ2-5
CASSQSGTSGRETQYF
TGTGCCAGCAGCCAATCTGGGACTAGCGGGAGAGAGACCCAGTACTTC
>-|11|TRBV2|-|TRBJ1-2
CASSVRDGYTF
TGTGCCAGCAGTGTTCGGGATGGCTACACCTTC
>-|12|TRBV29-1|TRBD1|TRBJ1-1
CSVGTGKTEAFF
TGCAGCGTAGGGACAGGGAAAACTGAAGCTTTCTTT
>-|13|TRBV19|-|TRBJ1-4
CASSRGVERKLFF
TGTGCCAGTAGTCGCGGGGTGGAGAGAAAACTGTTTTTT
>-|18|TRBV7-2|TRBD2|TRBJ2-7
CASSLAGTSGSLPYEQYF
TGTGCCAGCAGCCTTGCGGGGACTAGCGGGAGTCTGCCCTACGAGCAGTACTTC
>-|13|TRBV19|TRBD1|TRBJ1-1
CATKQGMNTEAFF
TGTGCCACGAAACAGGGGATGAACACTGAAGCTTTCTTT
>-|14|TRBV18|-|TRBJ1-1
CASSPRLENTEAFF
TGTGCCAGCTCTCCCAGGTTAGAGAACACTGAAGCTTTCTTT
>-|15|TRBV7-2|-|TRBJ1-2
CASSLANFPGKGYTF
TGTGCCAGCAGCTTAGCTAATTTCCCAGGGAAAGGCTACACCTTC
>few|15|TRBV5-4|TRBD2|TRBJ2-5
CASSRTSGRGETQYF
TGTGCCAGCAGCCGGACTAGCGGGAGAGGGGAGACCCAGTACTTC
>-|16|TRBV15|TRBD2|TRBJ2-7
CATSREAGALSYEQYF
TGTGCCACCAGCAGAGAAGCGGGAGCCCTCTCCTACGAGCAGTACTTC
>-|15|TRBV28|-|TRBJ1-4
CASSDGGGPNEKLFF
TGTGCCAGCAGTGATGGGGGCGGGCCTAATGAAAAACTGTTTTTT
>-|16|TRBV18|TRBD1|TRBJ1-1
CASSPGQATYYSEAFF
TGTGCCAGCTCACCGGGACAGGCGACATACTACAGTGAAGCTTTCTTT
>-|16|TRBV6-4|TRBD2|TRBJ2-1
CASSYLAGGAYNEQFF
TGTGCCAGCAGTTACTTAGCGGGTGGCGCCTACAATGAGCAGTTCTTC
>-|15|TRBV6-5|TRBD1|TRBJ2-2
CASPRTGGGTGELFF
TGTGCCAGCCCTAGGACAGGGGGTGGCACCGGGGAGCTGTTTTTT
>-|17|TRBV12-5|TRBD1|TRBJ1-3
CASGFPLGQVLGNTIYF
TGTGCTAGTGGTTTCCCGTTAGGACAGGTTTTAGGAAACACCATATATTTT
>-|12|TRBV10-3|-|TRBJ1-1
CAISSGITEAFF
TGTGCCATCAGTTCGGGGATCACTGAAGCTTTCTTT
>-|15|TRBV7-9|-|TRBJ1-2
CASTQSEQGKSGYTF
TGTGCCAGCACCCAATCGGAGCAGGGGAAAAGTGGCTACACCTTC
>-|13|TRBV3-1/TRBV3-2|-|TRBJ1-2
CASSFAGDYGYTF
TGTGCCAGCAGCTTTGCAGGGGACTATGGCTACACCTTC
>few|13|TRBV14|-|TRBJ1-2
CASSQGAYYGYTF
TGTGCCAGCAGCCAAGGGGCCTATTATGGCTACACCTTC
>-|13|TRBV7-9|TRBD1|TRBJ2-7
CASSLWTGNEQYF
TGTGCCAGCAGCTTATGGACAGGGAACGAGCAGTACTTC
>-|20|TRBV28|TRBD2|TRBJ2-7
CASSPQGSSGRLYLSYEQYF
TGTGCCAGCAGTCCCCAGGGCTCTAGCGGGAGACTTTATCTCTCCTACGAGCAGTACTTC
>-|14|TRBV19|-|TRBJ1-2
CASALVQPNYGYTF
TGTGCCAGTGCCTTAGTCCAACCTAACTATGGCTACACCTTC
>-|17|TRBV27|TRBD1|TRBJ2-1
CASSPGQGARAYNEQFF
TGTGCCAGCAGTCCGGGACAGGGGGCGAGGGCCTACAATGAGCAGTTCTTC
>-|13|TRBV6-5|-|TRBJ1-5
CASNRDTVQPQHF
TGTGCCAGCAACAGAGATACGGTCCAGCCCCAGCATTTT
>-|13|TRBV3-1/TRBV3-2|-|TRBJ1-2
CASSQEGTMRYTF
TGTGCCAGCAGCCAAGAAGGGACAATGCGCTACACCTTC
>-|15|TRBV6-7|-|TRBJ2-5
CASSRPQEPQETQYF
TGTGCCAGCAGTCGGCCACAGGAACCCCAAGAGACCCAGTACTTC
>-|16|TRBV5-6|TRBD1|TRBJ1-6
CASSVRDRGYNSPLHF
TGTGCCAGCAGCGTCCGGGACAGGGGATATAATTCACCCCTCCACTTT
>-|17|TRBV5-3|-|TRBJ2-1
CARSLVPGGFSYNEQFF
TGTGCCAGAAGCTTGGTACCTGGAGGCTTTTCCTACAATGAGCAGTTCTTC
>once|15|TRBV5-1|-|TRBJ1-3
CASSLLGGSGNTIYF
TGCGCCAGCAGCTTATTAGGGGGCTCTGGAAACACCATATATTTT
>-|16|TRBV5-1|-|TRBJ2-1
CASSLVGAGAYNEQFF
TGCGCCAGCAGCTTGGTTGGGGCCGGCGCCTACAATGAGCAGTTCTTC
>-|16|TRBV18|TRBD1|TRBJ1-4
CASSAHPLGGKEKLFF
TGTGCCAGCTCTGCCCACCCCCTAGGGGGCAAAGAAAAACTGTTTTTT
>-|12|TRBV19|-|TRBJ2-3
CASSGLEGAQYF
TGTGCCAGTAGTGGCCTAGAAGGGGCGCAGTATTTT
>once|15|TRBV5-6|TRBD1|TRBJ2-7
CASSLRGTGAYEQYF
TGTGCCAGCAGCTTGCGTGGGACAGGGGCCTACGAGCAGTACTTC
>once|15|TRBV19|-|TRBJ1-6
CASSIGGPLGSPLHF
TGTGCCAGTAGTATTGGGGGCCCTCTCGGTTCACCCCTCCACTTT
>-|14|TRBV7-9|TRBD2|TRBJ2-5
CASSSGGARETQYF
TGTGCCAGCAGTAGCGGGGGGGCCAGGGAGACCCAGTACTTC
>-|15|TRBV11-2|-|TRBJ2-3
CASSLAGNLGDTQYF
TGTGCCAGCAGCTTAGCAGGGAATTTGGGAGATACGCAGTATTTT
>-|14|TRBV5-6|-|TRBJ1-6
CASSFQGYGSPLHF
TGTGCCAGCAGCTTCCAGGGGTATGGTTCACCCCTCCACTTT
>-|13|TRBV9|-|TRBJ1-4
CASSATWNEKLFF
TGTGCCAGCAGCGCCACATGGAATGAAAAACTGTTTTTT
>-|16|TRBV19|TRBD1|TRBJ1-5
CASSILGQGDNQPQHF
TGTGCCAGTAGTATACTGGGACAGGGGGACAATCAGCCCCAGCATTTT
>-|15|TRBV5-1|-|TRBJ1-2
CASNELGATNYGYTF
TGCGCCAGCAACGAATTGGGGGCGACTAACTATGGCTACACCTTC
>-|14|TRBV4-2|TRBD1|TRBJ1-2
CASSSGGSTYGYTF
TGTGCCAGCAGCTCAGGGGGTTCGACCTATGGCTACACCTTC